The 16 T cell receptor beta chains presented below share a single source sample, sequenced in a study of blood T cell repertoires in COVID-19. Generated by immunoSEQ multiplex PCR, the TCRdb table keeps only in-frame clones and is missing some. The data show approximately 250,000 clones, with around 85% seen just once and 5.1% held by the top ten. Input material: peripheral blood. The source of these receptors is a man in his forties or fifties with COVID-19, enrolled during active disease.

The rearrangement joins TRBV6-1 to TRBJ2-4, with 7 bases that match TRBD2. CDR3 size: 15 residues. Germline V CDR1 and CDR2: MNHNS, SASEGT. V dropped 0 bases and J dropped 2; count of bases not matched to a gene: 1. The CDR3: CASSEAGGTKNIQYF. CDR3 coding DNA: TGTGCCAGCAGTGAAGCCGGGGGGACCAAAAACATTCAGTACTTC.

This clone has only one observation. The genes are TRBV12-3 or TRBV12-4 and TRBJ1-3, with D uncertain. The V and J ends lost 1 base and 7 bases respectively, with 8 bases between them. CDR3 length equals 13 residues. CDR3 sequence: CASSLGTTNTIYF. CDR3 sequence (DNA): TGTGCCAGCAGTTTAGGAACAACGAACACCATATATTTT.

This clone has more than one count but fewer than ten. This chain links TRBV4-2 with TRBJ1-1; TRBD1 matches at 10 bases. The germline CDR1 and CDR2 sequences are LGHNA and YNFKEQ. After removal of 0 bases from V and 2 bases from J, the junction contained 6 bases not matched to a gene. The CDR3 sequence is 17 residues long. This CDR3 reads CASSQDARDRGNTEAFF. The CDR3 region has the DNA TGTGCCAGCAGCCAAGACGCTAGGGACAGGGGAAACACTGAAGCTTTCTTT.

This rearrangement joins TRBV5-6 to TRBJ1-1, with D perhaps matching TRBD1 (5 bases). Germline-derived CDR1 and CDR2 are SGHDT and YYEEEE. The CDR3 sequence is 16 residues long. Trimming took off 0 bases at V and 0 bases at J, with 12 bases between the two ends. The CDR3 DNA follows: TGTGCCAGCAGCTTGGCCTTGGCCAGGGTGAACACTGAAGCTTTCTTT. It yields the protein CASSLALARVNTEAFF.

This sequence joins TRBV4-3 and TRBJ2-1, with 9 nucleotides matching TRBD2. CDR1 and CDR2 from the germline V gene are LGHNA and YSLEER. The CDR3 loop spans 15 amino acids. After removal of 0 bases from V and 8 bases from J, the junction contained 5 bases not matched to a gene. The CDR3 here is CASSQEPSGDYEQFF. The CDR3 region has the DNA TGCGCCAGCAGCCAAGAGCCTAGCGGGGACTATGAGCAGTTCTTC.

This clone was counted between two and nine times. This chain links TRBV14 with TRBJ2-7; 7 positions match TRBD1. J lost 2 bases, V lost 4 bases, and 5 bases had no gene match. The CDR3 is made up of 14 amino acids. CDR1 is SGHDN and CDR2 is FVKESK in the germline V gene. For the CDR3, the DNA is TGTGCCAGCAGCCCTGGACAGGACCCCTACGAGCAGTACTTC. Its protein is CASSPGQDPYEQYF.

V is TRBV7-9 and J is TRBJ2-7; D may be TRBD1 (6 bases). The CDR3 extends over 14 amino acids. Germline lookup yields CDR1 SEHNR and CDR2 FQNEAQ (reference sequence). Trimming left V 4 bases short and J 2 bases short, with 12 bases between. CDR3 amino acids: CASSWTERPYEQYF. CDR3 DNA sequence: TGTGCCAGCAGCTGGACAGAACGACCCTACGAGCAGTACTTC.

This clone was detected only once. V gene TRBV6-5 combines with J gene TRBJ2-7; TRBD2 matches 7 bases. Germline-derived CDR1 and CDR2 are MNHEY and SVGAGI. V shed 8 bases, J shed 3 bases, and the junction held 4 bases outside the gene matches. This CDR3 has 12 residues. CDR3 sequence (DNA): TGTGCCAGCGGGGGGGAGGGCTACGAGCAGTACTTC. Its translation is CASGGEGYEQYF.

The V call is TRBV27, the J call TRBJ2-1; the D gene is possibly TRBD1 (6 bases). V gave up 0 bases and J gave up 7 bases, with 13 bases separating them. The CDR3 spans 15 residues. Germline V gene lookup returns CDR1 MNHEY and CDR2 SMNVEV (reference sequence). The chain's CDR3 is CASSLSWGLSNEQFF. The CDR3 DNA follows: TGTGCCAGCAGTTTATCTTGGGGGCTATCTAATGAGCAGTTCTTC.

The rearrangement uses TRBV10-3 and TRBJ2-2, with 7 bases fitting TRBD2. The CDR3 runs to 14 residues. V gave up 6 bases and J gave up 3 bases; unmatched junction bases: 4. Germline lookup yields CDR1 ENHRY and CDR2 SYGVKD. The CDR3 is CAIRGEGYTGELFF. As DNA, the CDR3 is TGTGCCATCAGGGGGGAGGGGTACACCGGGGAGCTGTTTTTT.

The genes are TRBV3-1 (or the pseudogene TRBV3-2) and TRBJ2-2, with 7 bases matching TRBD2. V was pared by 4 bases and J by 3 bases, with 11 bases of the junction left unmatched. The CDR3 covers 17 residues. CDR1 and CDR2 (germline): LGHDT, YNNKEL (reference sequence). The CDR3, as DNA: TGTGCCAGCAGCCCAGGGAGGGGCACCAAGCACACCGGGGAGCTGTTTTTT. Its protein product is CASSPGRGTKHTGELFF.

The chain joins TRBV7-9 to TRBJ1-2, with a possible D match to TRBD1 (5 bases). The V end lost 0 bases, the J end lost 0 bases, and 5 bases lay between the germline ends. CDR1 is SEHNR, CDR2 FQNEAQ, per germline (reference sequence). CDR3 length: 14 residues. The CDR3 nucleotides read TGTGCCAGCAGCTTAGCAGGGGCTAACTATGGCTACACCTTC. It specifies CASSLAGANYGYTF.

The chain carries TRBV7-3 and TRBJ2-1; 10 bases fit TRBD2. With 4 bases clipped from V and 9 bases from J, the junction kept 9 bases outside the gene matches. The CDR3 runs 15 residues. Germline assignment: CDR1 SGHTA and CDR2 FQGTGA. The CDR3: CASSYKAGGQSEQFF. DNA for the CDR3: TGTGCCAGCAGCTACAAAGCGGGGGGGCAAAGTGAGCAGTTCTTC.

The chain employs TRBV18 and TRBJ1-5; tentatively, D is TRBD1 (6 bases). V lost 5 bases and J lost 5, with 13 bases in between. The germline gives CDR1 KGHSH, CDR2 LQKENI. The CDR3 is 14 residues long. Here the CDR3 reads CASSTTGFDQPQHF. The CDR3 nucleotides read TGTGCCAGCTCAACAACAGGGTTTGATCAGCCCCAGCATTTT.

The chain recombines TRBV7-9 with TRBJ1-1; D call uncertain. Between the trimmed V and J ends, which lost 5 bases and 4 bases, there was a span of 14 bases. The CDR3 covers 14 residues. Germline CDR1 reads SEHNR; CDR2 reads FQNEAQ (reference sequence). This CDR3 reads CASSPRSGSTEAFF. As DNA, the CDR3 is TGTGCCAGCAGCCCCCGGTCGGGGAGCACTGAAGCTTTCTTT.

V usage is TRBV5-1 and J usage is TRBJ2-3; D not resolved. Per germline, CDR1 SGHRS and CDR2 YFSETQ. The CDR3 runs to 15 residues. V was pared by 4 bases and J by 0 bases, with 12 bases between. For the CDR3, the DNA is TGCGCCAGCAGCCCCTATGGCGGAAGCACAGATACGCAGTATTTT. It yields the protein CASSPYGGSTDTQYF. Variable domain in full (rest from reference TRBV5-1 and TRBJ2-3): KAGVTQTPRYLIKTRGQQVTLSCSPISGHRSVSWYQQTPGQGLQFLFEYFSETQRNKGNFPGRFSGRQFSNSRSEMNVSTLELGDSALYLCASSPYGGSTDTQYFGPGTRLTVL.